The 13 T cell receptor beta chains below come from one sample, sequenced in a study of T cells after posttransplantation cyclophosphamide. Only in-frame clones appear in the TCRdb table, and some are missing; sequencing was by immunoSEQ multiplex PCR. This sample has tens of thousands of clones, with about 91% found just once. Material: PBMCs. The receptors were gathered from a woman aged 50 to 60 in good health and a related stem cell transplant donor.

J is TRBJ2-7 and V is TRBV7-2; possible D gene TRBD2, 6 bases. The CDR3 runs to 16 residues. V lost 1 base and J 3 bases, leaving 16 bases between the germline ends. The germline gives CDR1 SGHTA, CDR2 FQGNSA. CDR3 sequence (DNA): TGTGCCAGCAGCTTAGGATTAGGACTACTATACTACGAGCAGTACTTC. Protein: CASSLGLGLLYYEQYF.

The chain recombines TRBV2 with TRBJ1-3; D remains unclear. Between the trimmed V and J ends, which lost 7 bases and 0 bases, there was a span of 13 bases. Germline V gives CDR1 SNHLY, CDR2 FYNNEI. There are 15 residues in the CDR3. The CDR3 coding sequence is TGTGCCAGCAAGAGAGATCTACCCTCTGGAAACACCATATATTTT. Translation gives CASKRDLPSGNTIYF.

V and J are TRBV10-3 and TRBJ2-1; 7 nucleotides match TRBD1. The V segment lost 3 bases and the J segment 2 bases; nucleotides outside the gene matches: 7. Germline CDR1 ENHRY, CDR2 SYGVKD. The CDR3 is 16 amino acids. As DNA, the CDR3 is TGTGCCATCAGTGATTCCGGGACAGAAACCTACAATGAGCAGTTCTTC. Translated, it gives CAISDSGTETYNEQFF.

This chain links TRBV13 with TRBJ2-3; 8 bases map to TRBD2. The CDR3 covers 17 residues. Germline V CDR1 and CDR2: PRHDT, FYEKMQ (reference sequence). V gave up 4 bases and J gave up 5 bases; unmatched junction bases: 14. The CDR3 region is CASSSRTGTRGGDTQYF. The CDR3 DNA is TGTGCCAGCAGCTCCAGGACCGGGACTAGAGGGGGAGATACGCAGTATTTT.

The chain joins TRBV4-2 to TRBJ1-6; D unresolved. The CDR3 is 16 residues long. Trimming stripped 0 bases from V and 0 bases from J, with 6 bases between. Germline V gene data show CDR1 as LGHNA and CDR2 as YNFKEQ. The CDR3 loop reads CASSQDSSSYNSPLHF. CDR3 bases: TGTGCCAGCAGCCAAGATTCGAGCTCCTATAATTCACCCCTCCACTTT.

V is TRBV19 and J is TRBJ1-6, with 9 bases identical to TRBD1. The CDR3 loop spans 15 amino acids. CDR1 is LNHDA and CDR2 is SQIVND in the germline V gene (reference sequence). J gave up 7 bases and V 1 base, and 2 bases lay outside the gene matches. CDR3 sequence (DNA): TGTGCCAGTAGTATAGGACAGGGGGAGAATTCACCCCTCCACTTT. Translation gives CASSIGQGENSPLHF.

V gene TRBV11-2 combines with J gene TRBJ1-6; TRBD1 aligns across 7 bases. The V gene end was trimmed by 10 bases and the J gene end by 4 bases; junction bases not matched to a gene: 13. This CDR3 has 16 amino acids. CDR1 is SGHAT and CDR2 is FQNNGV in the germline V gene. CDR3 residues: CATTPGQHFYNSPLHF. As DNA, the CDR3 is TGTGCCACGACACCGGGACAGCATTTTTATAATTCACCCCTCCACTTT.

The CDR3 here is CASSENRGNTGELFF. DNA for the CDR3: TGTGCCAGCAGTGAAAACAGGGGGAACACCGGGGAGCTGTTTTTT. The chain carries TRBV2 and TRBJ2-2, with 7 bases lining up with TRBD1. The germline gives CDR1 SNHLY, CDR2 FYNNEI. V was pared by 2 bases and J by 1 base, with 1 base of the junction left unmatched. CDR3 length: 15 residues.

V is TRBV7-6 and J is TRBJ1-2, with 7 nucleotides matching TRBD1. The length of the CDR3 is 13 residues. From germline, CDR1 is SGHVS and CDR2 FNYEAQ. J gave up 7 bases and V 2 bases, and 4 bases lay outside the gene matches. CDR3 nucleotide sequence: TGTGCCAGCAGCTTATCACAGGGGACTGGCTACACCTTC. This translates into CASSLSQGTGYTF. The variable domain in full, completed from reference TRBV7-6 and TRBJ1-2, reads GAGVSQSPRYKVTKRGQDVALRCDPISGHVSLYWYRQALGQGPEFLTYFNYEAQQDKSGLPNDRFSAERPEGSISTLTIQRTEQRDSAMYRCASSLSQGTGYTFGSGTRLTVV.

The CDR3 sequence is CASSSAPTDYNEQFF. The CDR3 region has the DNA TGTGCCAGCAGCTCGGCCCCGACAGACTACAATGAGCAGTTCTTC. This chain joins TRBV11-3 and TRBJ2-1; weak D call: TRBD1 (5 bases). The CDR3 spans 15 residues. The V end was cut by 4 bases, the J end by 3 bases, with 13 bases between. Germline-derived CDR1 and CDR2 are SGHNT and YENEEA.

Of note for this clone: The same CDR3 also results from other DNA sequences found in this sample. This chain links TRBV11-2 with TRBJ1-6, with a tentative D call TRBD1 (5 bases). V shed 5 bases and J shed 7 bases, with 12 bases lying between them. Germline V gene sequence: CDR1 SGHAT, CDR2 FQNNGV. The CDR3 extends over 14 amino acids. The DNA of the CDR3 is TGTGCCAGCAGCGAAGGACACCTCAATTCACCCCTCCACTTT. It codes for CASSEGHLNSPLHF.

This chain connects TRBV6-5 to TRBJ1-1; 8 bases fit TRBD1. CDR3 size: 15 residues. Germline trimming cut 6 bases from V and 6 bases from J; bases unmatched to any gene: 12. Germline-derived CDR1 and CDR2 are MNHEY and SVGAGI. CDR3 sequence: CASRQWPTGESEAFF. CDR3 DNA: TGTGCCAGCAGGCAATGGCCGACAGGGGAGTCTGAAGCTTTCTTT.

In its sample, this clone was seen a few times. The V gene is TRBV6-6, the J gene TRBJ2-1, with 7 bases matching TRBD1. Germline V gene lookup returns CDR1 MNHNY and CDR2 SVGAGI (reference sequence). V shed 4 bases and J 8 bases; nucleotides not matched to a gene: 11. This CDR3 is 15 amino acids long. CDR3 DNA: TGTGCCAGCAGTTTGGGACAGCCAGCGCGAGATGAGCAGTTCTTC. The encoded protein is CASSLGQPARDEQFF.